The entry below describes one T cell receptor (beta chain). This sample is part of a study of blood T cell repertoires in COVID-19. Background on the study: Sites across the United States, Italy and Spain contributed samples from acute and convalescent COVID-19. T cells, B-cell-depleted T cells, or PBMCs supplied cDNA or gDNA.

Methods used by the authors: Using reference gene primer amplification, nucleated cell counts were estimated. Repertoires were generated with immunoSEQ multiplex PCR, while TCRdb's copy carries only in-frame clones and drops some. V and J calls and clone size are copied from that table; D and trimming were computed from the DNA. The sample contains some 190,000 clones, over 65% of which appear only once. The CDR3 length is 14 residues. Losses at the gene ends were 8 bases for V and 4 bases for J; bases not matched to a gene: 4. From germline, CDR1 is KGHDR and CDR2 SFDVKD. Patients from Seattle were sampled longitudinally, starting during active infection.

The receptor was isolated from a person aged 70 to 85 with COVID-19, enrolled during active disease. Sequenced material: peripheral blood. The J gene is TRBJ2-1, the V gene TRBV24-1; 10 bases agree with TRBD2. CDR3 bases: TGTGCCACCAAAGGACTAGCGGAGTACAATGAGCAGTTCTTC. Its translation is CATKGLAEYNEQFF.